The clone carrying this TCR beta chain was found once. Its specificity is not known. Described time point: 266 days after commencement of treatment, after nivolumab therapy. As for treatment: AdE1-LMPpoly-expanded autologous EBV-specific T-cell therapy followed by anti-PD-1 nivolumab. In germline, CDR1 is LNHDA, CDR2 SQIVND (reference sequence). The CDR3 has 12 residues. With V trimmed by 10 bases and J by 7 bases, 7 bases remained unmatched. The data were obtained in a study of EBV T-cell therapy then PD-1 blockade in nasopharyngeal carcinoma. Clones were read by immunoSEQ multiplex PCR, and TCRdb kept only the in-frame ones, dropping some. This table holds 20,000 to 25,000 clones, around 80% found once.

The origin of this receptor is a man between 40 and 49 years old with nasopharyngeal carcinoma. The material sequenced was CD8+ T cells from blood, taken at roughly day 280 from a patient whose treatment included autologous EBV-specific T cells and nivolumab. V and J are TRBV19 and TRBJ1-5, with 7 bases fitting TRBD1. The CDR3, as DNA: TGTGCCACCGTACAGGGGAACCAGCCCCAGCATTTT. Translated, it gives CATVQGNQPQHF.